This T cell receptor (beta chain) was captured in a study of beta chain features in type 1 diabetes. At the level of the study: All samples combined gave under 110,000,000 sorted cells for examination.

What was sequenced were expressed TCRB transcripts, since all of the isolated RNA had been reverse transcribed. TCRdb's copy holds only in-frame clones and misses some; the assay was immunoSEQ multiplex PCR. The sample has 900,000 or so clones; around a sixth are singletons. With 5 bases removed from V and 9 bases from J, the gap between germline ends came to 17 bases. Looked up from germline, CDR1 is SGHAT and CDR2 is FQNNGV. This CDR3 contains 13 residues. In its sample, this clone was seen a few times. The origin of this receptor is a woman in her late teens or twenties in good health. This chain connects TRBV11-2 to TRBJ2-7; TRBD1 is a possible D gene (5 bases). The sample was naive CD4+ T cells from blood. CDR3 in amino acids: CASSPEPNRGQYF. The CDR3 region has the DNA TGTGCCAGCAGCCCTGAGCCTAATAGGGGGCAGTACTTC.